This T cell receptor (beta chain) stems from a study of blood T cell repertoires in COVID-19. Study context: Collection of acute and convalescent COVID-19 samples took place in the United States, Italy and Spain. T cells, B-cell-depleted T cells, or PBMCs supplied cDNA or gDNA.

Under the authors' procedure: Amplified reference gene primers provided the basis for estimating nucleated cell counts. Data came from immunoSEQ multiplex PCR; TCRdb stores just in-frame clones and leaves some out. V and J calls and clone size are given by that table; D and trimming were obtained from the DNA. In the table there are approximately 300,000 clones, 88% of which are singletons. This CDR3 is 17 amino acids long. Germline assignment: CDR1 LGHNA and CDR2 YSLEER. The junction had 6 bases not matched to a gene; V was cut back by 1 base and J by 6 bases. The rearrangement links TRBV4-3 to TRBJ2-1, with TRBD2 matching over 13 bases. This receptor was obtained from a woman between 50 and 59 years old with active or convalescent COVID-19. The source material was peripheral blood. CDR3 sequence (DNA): TGCGCCAGCAGCCAAGCCGGGACTAGCGGGGCACTCAATGAGCAGTTCTTC. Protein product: CASSQAGTSGALNEQFF.